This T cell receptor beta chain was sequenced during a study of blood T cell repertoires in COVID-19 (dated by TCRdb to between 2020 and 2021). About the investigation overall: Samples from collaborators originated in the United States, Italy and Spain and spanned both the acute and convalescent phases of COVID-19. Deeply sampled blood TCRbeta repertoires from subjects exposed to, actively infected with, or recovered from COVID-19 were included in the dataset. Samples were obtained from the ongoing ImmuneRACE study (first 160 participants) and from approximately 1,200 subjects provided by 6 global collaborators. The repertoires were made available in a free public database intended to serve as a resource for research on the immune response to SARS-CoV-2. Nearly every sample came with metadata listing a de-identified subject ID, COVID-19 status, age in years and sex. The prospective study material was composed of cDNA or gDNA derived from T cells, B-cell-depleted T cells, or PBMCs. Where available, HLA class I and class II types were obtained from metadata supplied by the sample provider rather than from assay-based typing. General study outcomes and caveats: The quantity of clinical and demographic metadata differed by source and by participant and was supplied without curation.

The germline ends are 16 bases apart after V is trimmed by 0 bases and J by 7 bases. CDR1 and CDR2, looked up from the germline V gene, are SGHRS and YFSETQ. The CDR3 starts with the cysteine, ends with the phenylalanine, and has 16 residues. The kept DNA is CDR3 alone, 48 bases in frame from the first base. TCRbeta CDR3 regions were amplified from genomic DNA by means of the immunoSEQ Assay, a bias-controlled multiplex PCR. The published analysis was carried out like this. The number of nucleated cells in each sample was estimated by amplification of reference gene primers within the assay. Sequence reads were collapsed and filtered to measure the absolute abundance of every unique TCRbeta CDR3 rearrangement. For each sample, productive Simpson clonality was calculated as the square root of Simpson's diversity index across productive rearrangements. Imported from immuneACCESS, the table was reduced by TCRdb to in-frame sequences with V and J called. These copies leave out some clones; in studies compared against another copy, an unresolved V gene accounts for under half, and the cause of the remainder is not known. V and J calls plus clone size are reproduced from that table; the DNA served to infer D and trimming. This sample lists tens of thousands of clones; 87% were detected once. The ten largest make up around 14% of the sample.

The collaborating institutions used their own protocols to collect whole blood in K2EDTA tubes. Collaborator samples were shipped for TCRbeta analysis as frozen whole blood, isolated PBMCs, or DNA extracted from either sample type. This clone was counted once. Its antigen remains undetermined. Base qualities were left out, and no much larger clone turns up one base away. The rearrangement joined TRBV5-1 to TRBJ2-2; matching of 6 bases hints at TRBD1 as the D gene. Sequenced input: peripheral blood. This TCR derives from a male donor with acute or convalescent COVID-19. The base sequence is TGCGCCAGCAGCTTGGGGACAGACTATTTTGGCGGGGAGCTGTTTTTT. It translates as CASSLGTDYFGGELFF.